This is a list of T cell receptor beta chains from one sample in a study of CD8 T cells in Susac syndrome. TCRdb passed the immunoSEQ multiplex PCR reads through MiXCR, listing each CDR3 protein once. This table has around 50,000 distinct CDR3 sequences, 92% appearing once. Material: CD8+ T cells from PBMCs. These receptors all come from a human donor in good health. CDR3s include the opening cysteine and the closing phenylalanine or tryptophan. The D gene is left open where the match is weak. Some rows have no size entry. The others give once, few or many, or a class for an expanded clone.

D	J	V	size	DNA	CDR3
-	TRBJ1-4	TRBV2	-	TGTGCCAGCAGTGAAAGTCCCAGAGAAAAACTGTTTTTT	CASSESPREKLFF
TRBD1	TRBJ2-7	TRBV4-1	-	TGCGCCAGCAGCCAAGAAGCGGCCCCGGGACAGGGCAAGGACGAGCAGTACTTC	CASSQEAAPGQGKDEQYF
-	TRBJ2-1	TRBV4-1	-	TGCGCCAGCTCCTGGGTCGAAGGGGATTCCAATGAGCAGTTCTTC	CASSWVEGDSNEQFF
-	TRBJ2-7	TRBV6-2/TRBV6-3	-	TGTGCCAGCAGTTACTTGGCGAAGGGCGACGAGCAGTACTTC	CASSYLAKGDEQYF
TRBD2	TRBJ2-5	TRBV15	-	TGTGCCACCAGCAGGCGGGGGGCTCAAGAGACCCAGTACTTC	CATSRRGAQETQYF
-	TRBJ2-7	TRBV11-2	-	TGTGCCAGCAGCTTCGGGACTCTAAGCTCCTACGAGCAGTACTTC	CASSFGTLSSYEQYF
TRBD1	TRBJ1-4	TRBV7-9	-	TGTGCCAGCAGCTTAGCGAGGAGGGACAGAAATGAAAAACTGTTTTTT	CASSLARRDRNEKLFF
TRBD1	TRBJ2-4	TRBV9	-	TGTGCCAGCAGCATCGGACAGGGGAGGAAAAACATTCAGTACTTC	CASSIGQGRKNIQYF
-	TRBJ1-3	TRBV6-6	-	TGTGCCAGCAGTTACTCGGCGGAGGTATCTGGAAACACCATATATTTT	CASSYSAEVSGNTIYF
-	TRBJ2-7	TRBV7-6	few	TGTGCCAGCAGCTCAGCAGTGTCTTACGAGCAGTACTTC	CASSSAVSYEQYF
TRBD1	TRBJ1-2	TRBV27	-	TGTGCCAGCAGTTTTACAGGGGGCTCCTATGGCTACACCTTC	CASSFTGGSYGYTF
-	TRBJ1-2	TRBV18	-	TGTGCCAGCTCACCCGGGACAAGTGCTTCGGATGGCTACACCTTC	CASSPGTSASDGYTF
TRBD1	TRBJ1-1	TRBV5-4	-	TGTGCCAGCAGCGTCGGACAGGGGGGCACTGAAGCTTTCTTT	CASSVGQGGTEAFF
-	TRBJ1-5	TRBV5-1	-	TGCGCCAGCAGCTTGGAGGCAGGCGGGAGCAATCAGCCCCAGCATTTT	CASSLEAGGSNQPQHF
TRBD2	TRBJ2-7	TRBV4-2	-	TGTGCCAGCAGCCCGCTAGCGGGTAGCTCCTACGAGCAGTACTTC	CASSPLAGSSYEQYF
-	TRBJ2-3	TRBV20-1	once	TGCAGTGCTAGAGATCTAATAGCTTCCACAGATACGCAGTATTTT	CSARDLIASTDTQYF
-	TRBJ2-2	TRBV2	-	TGTGCCAGCAGTGAAGTCGACGGGCCCGGGGAGCTGTTTTTT	CASSEVDGPGELFF
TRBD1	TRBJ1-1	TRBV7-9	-	TGTGCCAGCAGCTTAGGAAGGTCAGGGGGAAAGAACACTGAAGCTTTCTTT	CASSLGRSGGKNTEAFF
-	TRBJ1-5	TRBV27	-	TGTGCCAGCAGGGCCGCTATGGGCAATCAGCCCCAGCATTTT	CASRAAMGNQPQHF
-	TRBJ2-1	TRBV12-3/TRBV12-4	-	TGTGCCAGCACCCCGACACCTATCTCCTACAATGAGCAGTTCTTC	CASTPTPISYNEQFF
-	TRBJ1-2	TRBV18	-	TGTGCCAGCTCACCAAGGGACCGGGCGAACTATGGCTACACCTTC	CASSPRDRANYGYTF
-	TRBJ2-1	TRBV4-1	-	TGCGCCAGCAGCCAAGGTCTGGCGATCTCCTACAATGAGCAGTTCTTC	CASSQGLAISYNEQFF
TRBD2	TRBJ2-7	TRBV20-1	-	TGCAGTGCTAGAGGCCTAGCGGTAAGCTCCTACGAGCAGTACTTC	CSARGLAVSSYEQYF
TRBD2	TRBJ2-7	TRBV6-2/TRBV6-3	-	TGTGCCAGCAGTTATTTCAAGACTAGCGGCGAGCAGTACTTC	CASSYFKTSGEQYF
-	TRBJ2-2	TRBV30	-	TGTGCCTGGAGTGTACTTTGGGAGAACACCGGGGAGCTGTTTTTT	CAWSVLWENTGELFF
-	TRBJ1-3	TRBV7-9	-	TGTGCCAGCAGCTTAGTGACGGCCTCTGGAAACACCATATATTTT	CASSLVTASGNTIYF
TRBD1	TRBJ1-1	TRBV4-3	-	TGCGCCAGCAGCCAAGAGGGACAGGGGGTTTCCGAAGCTTTCTTT	CASSQEGQGVSEAFF
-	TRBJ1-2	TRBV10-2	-	TGCGCCAGCAGGGACCCAATGGATGGCTACACCTTC	CASRDPMDGYTF
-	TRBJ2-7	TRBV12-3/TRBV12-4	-	TGTGCCAGCAGTTTTACAGGCCTTACCTACGAGCAGTACTTC	CASSFTGLTYEQYF
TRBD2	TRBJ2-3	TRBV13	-	TGTGCCAGCAGCACCGTAGCGGGAGCTGGCACAGATACGCAGTATTTT	CASSTVAGAGTDTQYF
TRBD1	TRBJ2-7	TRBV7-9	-	TGTGCCAGCAGCGCCTCAATGGGTTCTCGACAGGGCGCCTACGAGCAGTACTTC	CASSASMGSRQGAYEQYF
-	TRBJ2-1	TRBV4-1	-	TGCGCCAGCAGCCAAGGGGGAATCTACAATGAGCAGTTCTTC	CASSQGGIYNEQFF
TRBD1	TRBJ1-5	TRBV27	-	TGTGCCAGCAGTCGGTACAGGGACAGGAGACAGCCCCAGCATTTT	CASSRYRDRRQPQHF
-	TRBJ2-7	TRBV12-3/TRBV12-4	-	TGTGCCAGCAGGGCAACAGGCTACGAGCAGTACTTC	CASRATGYEQYF
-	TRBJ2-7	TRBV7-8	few	TGTGCCAGCAGCCCCGGAACAGGCTACGAGCAGTACTTC	CASSPGTGYEQYF
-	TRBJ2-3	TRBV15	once	TGTGCCACCAGCATGCCCGGAGATACGCAGTATTTT	CATSMPGDTQYF
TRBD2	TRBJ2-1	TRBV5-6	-	TGTGCCAGCAGCTCGGGGCGGGAGGGCCCCGACAATGAGCAGTTCTTC	CASSSGREGPDNEQFF
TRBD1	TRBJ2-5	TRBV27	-	TGTGCCAGCAGCCAGACAGGGGTCCAAGAGACCCAGTACTTC	CASSQTGVQETQYF
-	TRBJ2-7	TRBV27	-	TGTGCCAGCAGTTTAAGCGGCTCCTACGAGCAGTACTTC	CASSLSGSYEQYF